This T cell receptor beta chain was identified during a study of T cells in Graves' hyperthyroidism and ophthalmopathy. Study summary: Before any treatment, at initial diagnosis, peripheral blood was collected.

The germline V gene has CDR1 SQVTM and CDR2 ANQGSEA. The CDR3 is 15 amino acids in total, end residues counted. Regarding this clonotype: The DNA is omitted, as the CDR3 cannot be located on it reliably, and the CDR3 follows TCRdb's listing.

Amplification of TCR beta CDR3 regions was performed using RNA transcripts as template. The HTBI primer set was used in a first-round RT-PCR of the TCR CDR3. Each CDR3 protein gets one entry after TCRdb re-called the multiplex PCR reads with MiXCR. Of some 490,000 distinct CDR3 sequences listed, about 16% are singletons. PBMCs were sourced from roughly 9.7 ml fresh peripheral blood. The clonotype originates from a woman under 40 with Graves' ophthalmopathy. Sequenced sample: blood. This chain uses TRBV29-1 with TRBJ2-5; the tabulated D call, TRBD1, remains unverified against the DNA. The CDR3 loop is CSVGPGTGLQETQCF.